This is a list of T cell receptor beta chains from one sample in a study of breast tumors, draining lymph nodes, adjacent tissues. Using its own MiXCR run on the multiplex PCR reads, TCRdb lists one record per CDR3 protein. Of approximately 13,000 distinct CDR3 sequences listed, around 70% are singletons. The sample comprised tumor-adjacent breast tissue. The receptors derive from a female donor with breast cancer. Some clones in this sample may be carry-over from other donors' samples. Each CDR3 is given with its conserved first and last residue. A D gene is named only where the DNA matches it firmly. The size of a clone is reported for some rows only, either as once, few or many, or as a class for expanded clones.

v_gene: TRBV6-5
abundance: few
j_gene: TRBJ2-7
d_gene: TRBD2
CDR3nt: TGTGCCAGCAGTAGACTAGGGACTAGCGGGGCGAGCTCCTACGAGCAGTACTTC
CDR3aa: CASSRLGTSGASSYEQYF

v_gene: TRBV20-1
abundance: -
j_gene: TRBJ2-7
d_gene: -
CDR3nt: TGCAGTGCTATGGCGAGGGCCTCTTTTGGGGAGCAGTACTTC
CDR3aa: CSAMARASFGEQYF

v_gene: TRBV19
abundance: many
j_gene: TRBJ2-1
d_gene: TRBD1
CDR3nt: TGTGCCAGTAGTATGAGACAGGGTTACTACAATGAGCAGTTCTTC
CDR3aa: CASSMRQGYYNEQFF

v_gene: TRBV6-2/TRBV6-3
abundance: -
j_gene: TRBJ2-1
d_gene: -
CDR3nt: TGTGCCAGTCTACGTGGGGGTCTGCGGTCCGACAATGAGCAGTTCTTC
CDR3aa: CASLRGGLRSDNEQFF

v_gene: TRBV3-1
abundance: -
j_gene: TRBJ2-3
d_gene: -
CDR3nt: TGTGCCAGCAGCCAAACGGCAGATACGCAGTATTTT
CDR3aa: CASSQTADTQYF

v_gene: TRBV20-1
abundance: medium-sized
j_gene: TRBJ2-7
d_gene: -
CDR3nt: TGCAGTGCCCTGGGGACGGAAAGCTCCTACGAGCAGTACTTC
CDR3aa: CSALGTESSYEQYF

v_gene: TRBV20-1
abundance: -
j_gene: TRBJ1-4
d_gene: TRBD1
CDR3nt: TGCAGTGCTAGAGATGCAGGACAGGGGAATGAAAAACTGTTTTTT
CDR3aa: CSARDAGQGNEKLFF

v_gene: TRBV5-6
abundance: -
j_gene: TRBJ1-4
d_gene: -
CDR3nt: TGTGCCAGCAGCTTGGTCGGCATTGAAGAAAAACTGTTTTTT
CDR3aa: CASSLVGIEEKLFF

v_gene: TRBV11-2
abundance: many
j_gene: TRBJ1-3
d_gene: -
CDR3nt: TGTGCCAGCAGCTTATGGACTCAGGCCTACTCTGGAAACACCATATATTTT
CDR3aa: CASSLWTQAYSGNTIYF

v_gene: TRBV20-1
abundance: -
j_gene: TRBJ2-3
d_gene: TRBD2
CDR3nt: TGCAGTGCAACTAGCGGACACACAGATACGCAGTATTTT
CDR3aa: CSATSGHTDTQYF

v_gene: TRBV7-9
abundance: -
j_gene: TRBJ2-1
d_gene: -
CDR3nt: TGTGCCAGCCCCGGGGTCTACAATGAGCAGTTCTTC
CDR3aa: CASPGVYNEQFF

v_gene: TRBV20-1
abundance: medium-sized
j_gene: TRBJ2-1
d_gene: -
CDR3nt: TGCAGTGCTAGTCTCTTGGAGGGGGGGAATGAGCAGTTCTTC
CDR3aa: CSASLLEGGNEQFF

v_gene: TRBV7-9
abundance: -
j_gene: TRBJ2-7
d_gene: -
CDR3nt: TGTGCCAGCAGCTTAGTTCCAGCGGTCTACGAGCAGTACTTC
CDR3aa: CASSLVPAVYEQYF

v_gene: TRBV6-5
abundance: -
j_gene: TRBJ2-1
d_gene: TRBD2
CDR3nt: TGTGCCAGCAGTTCCGGGACTAGCGGGGTAAATGAGCAGTTCTTC
CDR3aa: CASSSGTSGVNEQFF

v_gene: TRBV7-9
abundance: -
j_gene: TRBJ2-5
d_gene: -
CDR3nt: TGTGCCAGCAGCTTAGCGCCGTCCAGGGAAGAGACCCAGTACTTC
CDR3aa: CASSLAPSREETQYF

v_gene: TRBV6-5
abundance: -
j_gene: TRBJ2-1
d_gene: -
CDR3nt: TGTGCCAGCAGTTACTCCTGGACGTCATACAATGAGCAGTTCTTC
CDR3aa: CASSYSWTSYNEQFF

v_gene: TRBV10-1
abundance: -
j_gene: TRBJ2-5
d_gene: -
CDR3nt: TGCGCCAGCAGTGAGCCCTTACGTCAACAGATCAACACCCAGTACTTC
CDR3aa: CASSEPLRQQINTQYF

v_gene: TRBV5-1
abundance: -
j_gene: TRBJ2-3
d_gene: -
CDR3nt: TGCGCCAGCAGCTTGGAAGGGGGATATAGCACAGATACGCAGTATTTT
CDR3aa: CASSLEGGYSTDTQYF

v_gene: TRBV20-1
abundance: medium-sized
j_gene: TRBJ2-1
d_gene: TRBD2
CDR3nt: TGCAGTGCTAGAGGTCTAGCGGGTACCCTTAATGAGCAGTTCTTC
CDR3aa: CSARGLAGTLNEQFF

v_gene: TRBV2
abundance: -
j_gene: TRBJ2-7
d_gene: -
CDR3nt: TGTGCCAGCAGACCCGTTGCCGACGAGCAGTACTTC
CDR3aa: CASRPVADEQYF

v_gene: TRBV12-3/TRBV12-4
abundance: many
j_gene: TRBJ2-7
d_gene: TRBD1
CDR3nt: TGTGCCAGCAGTCCCGGGACAGGGGCCGAGCAGTACTTC
CDR3aa: CASSPGTGAEQYF

v_gene: TRBV5-1
abundance: -
j_gene: TRBJ1-6
d_gene: TRBD1
CDR3nt: TGCGCCAGCACGACAGGGACTCATAATTCACCCCTCCACTTT
CDR3aa: CASTTGTHNSPLHF

v_gene: TRBV20-1
abundance: medium-sized
j_gene: TRBJ2-3
d_gene: TRBD2
CDR3nt: TGCAGTGCTAATGTTCGTAGCGGGACAGATACGCAGTATTTT
CDR3aa: CSANVRSGTDTQYF

v_gene: TRBV4-1
abundance: medium-sized
j_gene: TRBJ2-7
d_gene: TRBD1
CDR3nt: TGCGCCAGCAGTCCGACAGGGTATCCGAGCTCCTACGAGCAGTACTTC
CDR3aa: CASSPTGYPSSYEQYF

v_gene: TRBV20-1
abundance: -
j_gene: TRBJ2-7
d_gene: TRBD2
CDR3nt: TGCAGTGCCCTTCTGCTAGCGGGAGCGATCTACGAGCAGTACTTC
CDR3aa: CSALLLAGAIYEQYF

v_gene: TRBV24-1
abundance: -
j_gene: TRBJ2-1
d_gene: -
CDR3nt: TGTGCCGCCGAAGGGGACCACAATGAGCAGTTCTTC
CDR3aa: CAAEGDHNEQFF

v_gene: TRBV3-1
abundance: -
j_gene: TRBJ2-1
d_gene: TRBD2
CDR3nt: TGTGCCAGCCAGGGACTAGCGGGAAACGATGAGCAGTTCTTC
CDR3aa: CASQGLAGNDEQFF

v_gene: TRBV11-3
abundance: many
j_gene: TRBJ2-3
d_gene: -
CDR3nt: TGTGCCAGCAGCCCCGCCCCGAGCAGGGATACGCAGTATTTT
CDR3aa: CASSPAPSRDTQYF

v_gene: TRBV4-1
abundance: -
j_gene: TRBJ2-5
d_gene: -
CDR3nt: TGCGCCAGCAGCATCGGGGGCCAAGAGACCCAGTACTTC
CDR3aa: CASSIGGQETQYF

v_gene: TRBV24-1
abundance: -
j_gene: TRBJ1-4
d_gene: TRBD1
CDR3nt: TGTGCCACCAGTGATTCCGGGACAGGGGGTGAAAAACTGTTTTTT
CDR3aa: CATSDSGTGGEKLFF

v_gene: TRBV20-1
abundance: -
j_gene: TRBJ2-7
d_gene: -
CDR3nt: TGCAGTGCGGGCCAGGGGTGGGCCGCCGACGAGCAGTACTTC
CDR3aa: CSAGQGWAADEQYF

v_gene: TRBV19
abundance: many
j_gene: TRBJ2-7
d_gene: -
CDR3nt: TGTGCCAGTAGAACTAGAGACGGACCCTACGAGCAGTACTTC
CDR3aa: CASRTRDGPYEQYF

v_gene: TRBV5-6
abundance: -
j_gene: TRBJ1-2
d_gene: TRBD1
CDR3nt: TGTGCCAGCAGCCCTAGACAGGGCTTCAGGGGCTACACCTTC
CDR3aa: CASSPRQGFRGYTF

v_gene: TRBV4-3
abundance: -
j_gene: TRBJ2-1
d_gene: -
CDR3nt: TGCGCCAGCAGCCAAGGGGCAGGGGGAGGCAATGAGCAGTTCTTC
CDR3aa: CASSQGAGGGNEQFF

v_gene: TRBV6-2/TRBV6-3
abundance: -
j_gene: TRBJ1-5
d_gene: TRBD1
CDR3nt: TGTGCCAGCAGTTGGGGACAGAACAATCAGCCCCAGCATTTT
CDR3aa: CASSWGQNNQPQHF

v_gene: TRBV7-3
abundance: -
j_gene: TRBJ2-3
d_gene: -
CDR3nt: TGTGCCAGCAGCTCCCGCGTAGGGGTGGGGAATACGCAGTATTTT
CDR3aa: CASSSRVGVGNTQYF

v_gene: TRBV19
abundance: -
j_gene: TRBJ2-1
d_gene: TRBD2
CDR3nt: TGTGCCAGTAGTGCACCGGGACTAGCGAACTACAATGAGCAGTTCTTC
CDR3aa: CASSAPGLANYNEQFF

v_gene: TRBV30
abundance: -
j_gene: TRBJ2-2
d_gene: TRBD1
CDR3nt: TGTGCCTGGGGTACCGGGACAGGGACCACCGGGGAGCTGTTTTTT
CDR3aa: CAWGTGTGTTGELFF

v_gene: TRBV7-6
abundance: once
j_gene: TRBJ2-1
d_gene: TRBD1
CDR3nt: TGTGCCAGCAGCGTAGCCGGGACAGGGGAGGATGAGCAGTTCTTC
CDR3aa: CASSVAGTGEDEQFF

v_gene: TRBV20-1
abundance: -
j_gene: TRBJ1-4
d_gene: TRBD1
CDR3nt: TGCAGTGCTAGAGCAGGGGGCGCACCCAGTGAAAAACTGTTTTTT
CDR3aa: CSARAGGAPSEKLFF

v_gene: TRBV7-8
abundance: -
j_gene: TRBJ2-1
d_gene: -
CDR3nt: TGTGCCAGCAGCTTAGCCCCGGCGGGTGGGCAGTTCTTC
CDR3aa: CASSLAPAGGQFF

v_gene: TRBV20-1
abundance: -
j_gene: TRBJ2-1
d_gene: TRBD2
CDR3nt: TGCAGTGCTCCGGGACTAGCTCGCAATGAGCAGTTCTTC
CDR3aa: CSAPGLARNEQFF

v_gene: TRBV20-1
abundance: -
j_gene: TRBJ2-7
d_gene: -
CDR3nt: TGCAGTGCTAGAGATCCCCCTTACTCCTACGGGCAGTACTTC
CDR3aa: CSARDPPYSYGQYF